The clone carrying this T cell receptor (beta chain) was detected a few times. As yet, its antigen is unknown. Expressed TCRB transcripts were sequenced because the isolated RNA had all been reverse transcribed beforehand. The method was immunoSEQ multiplex PCR; TCRdb's version includes in-frame clones alone and lacks a portion of them. Found here are 150,000 to 190,000 clones, under 13% of them singletons; the top ten hold more than 0.4%. The data are from a study of beta chain features in type 1 diabetes. General study findings and limits: Among all four CD4+ subsets, Type 1 diabetes patients had TCRB CDR3s that were moderately but significantly shorter.

The germline V gene encodes CDR1 SGHVS and CDR2 FNYEAQ. V lost 5 bases, J lost 7 bases, and 7 bases stayed unmatched. This CDR3 contains 13 residues. The source is a man aged 30 to 45 with type 1 diabetes. Sample: central memory CD4+ T cells from blood. The gene calls are TRBV7-6 and TRBJ1-2, with TRBD1 identical over 7 bases. DNA for the CDR3: TGTGCCAGCAGCCCGGGGACAGCCTCTGGCTACACCTTC. It specifies CASSPGTASGYTF.